One and the same sample provided the 23 T cell receptor beta chains below, sequenced in a study of T-cell reconstitution after alpha-beta-depleted transplantation in children. As it was prepared, the TCRbeta library received unique molecular identifiers. MiXCR was run by TCRdb on the PCR reads, yielding one entry per CDR3 protein. The table records about 420,000 distinct CDR3 sequences, 15% to 20% of them present only once. The source was PBMCs, mostly from graft donor cells, collected 360 days after TCRalphabeta/CD19-depleted stem cell transplant. These receptors were collected from a boy younger than two who had a stem cell transplant for Wiskott-Aldrich syndrome, so the T cells may come from the graft donor.

This clonotype was recorded many times. The chain is built from TRBV25-1 and TRBJ2-1; TRBD2 matches 8 bases. Germline V gene sequence: CDR1 MGHDK, CDR2 SYGVNS. The CDR3 is 14 residues long. V gave up 8 bases and J gave up 4 bases; unmatched junction bases: 7. The DNA of the CDR3 is TGTGCCAGCTCTACTAGCGGAGCGTACAATGAGCAGTTCTTC. It yields the protein CASSTSGAYNEQFF. Supplemented by reference TRBV25-1 and TRBJ2-1, the full variable domain reads EADIYQTPRYLVIGTGKKITLECSQTMGHDKMYWYQQDPGMELHLIHYSYGVNSTEKGDLSSESTVSRIRTEHFPLTLESARPSHTSQYLCASSTSGAYNEQFFGPGTRLTVL.

This clonotype was seen more than once but under ten times. The rearrangement joins TRBV5-1 to TRBJ2-1; possibly TRBD2 for D (5 bases). The CDR3 extends over 16 amino acids. Germline V lookup: CDR1 SGHRS, CDR2 YFSETQ. With 1 base removed from V and 0 bases from J, the gap between germline ends came to 11 bases. The chain's CDR3 is CASSLTLGSSYNEQFF. The CDR3 coding sequence is TGCGCCAGCAGCTTGACACTAGGGAGCTCCTACAATGAGCAGTTCTTC.

The V and J genes are TRBV4-1 and TRBJ2-7; possibly TRBD1 for D (6 bases). The CDR3 covers 13 residues. Trimming removed 2 bases from V and 5 bases from J, with 10 bases in between. CDR1 and CDR2 (germline): MGHRA, YSYEKL. The CDR3 coding sequence is TGCGCCAGCAGCCAACTCAGGACAGACGAGCAGTACTTC. Translation gives CASSQLRTDEQYF.

The chain's CDR3 is CASSLGRGPGYEQYF. The CDR3 nucleotides read TGTGCCAGCAGCTTGGGCAGGGGACCAGGCTACGAGCAGTACTTC. The rearrangement links TRBV5-5 to TRBJ2-7; D is perhaps TRBD1 (6 bases). Trimming took 0 bases from V and 3 from J, leaving 13 bases between them. Germline CDR1 is SGHKS and CDR2 is YYEKEE (reference sequence). The CDR3 is made up of 15 amino acids.

The chain is built from TRBV3-1 and TRBJ2-1, with 7 bases lining up with TRBD2. The junction had 9 bases not matched to a gene; V was cut back by 7 bases and J by 9 bases. This CDR3 has 13 residues. Germline CDR1 LGHDT, CDR2 YNNKEL (reference sequence). Here the CDR3 reads CASTKPGEGEQFF. The DNA of the CDR3 is TGTGCCAGCACCAAACCCGGGGAGGGTGAGCAGTTCTTC.

This clonotype was detected a few times. This rearrangement joins TRBV10-3 to TRBJ2-7; D is ambiguous. V lost 0 bases and J 9 bases, leaving 9 bases between the germline ends. The germline V gene has CDR1 ENHRY and CDR2 SYGVKD. The CDR3 loop spans 12 amino acids. CDR3 DNA: TGTGCCATCAGTGAGTCGGCGGTAGGGCAGTACTTC. Amino acid sequence: CAISESAVGQYF.

This clonotype was detected a few times. The V gene is TRBV25-1, the J gene TRBJ2-7; D gene uncertain. Germline CDR1 MGHDK, CDR2 SYGVNS. The V and J ends lost 4 bases and 3 bases respectively, with 7 bases between them. The CDR3 consists of 12 residues. The CDR3 loop reads CASSGRGYEQYF. The CDR3, as DNA: TGTGCCAGCAGTGGTCGCGGCTACGAGCAGTACTTC.

The table lists this clonotype with a count of one. The chain joins TRBV10-2 to TRBJ2-3; a weak D match, TRBD2 (6 bases). Germline CDR1 and CDR2: WSHSY and SAAADI. V was shortened by 0 bases and J by 4 bases, with 11 bases between the two germline ends. The CDR3 length is 15 residues. CDR3 nucleotide sequence: TGCGCCAGCAGTGAGTCGAGACTAGGCTCAGATACGCAGTATTTT. Amino acid sequence: CASSESRLGSDTQYF.

This clonotype appeared many times. The chain couples TRBV7-2 to TRBJ2-5, with 11 bases that match TRBD1. CDR1 SGHTA and CDR2 FQGNSA come from the germline V gene. The J segment lost 4 bases and the V segment lost 3 bases, leaving 7 bases of the junction unmatched. The CDR3 loop spans 16 amino acids. Written as DNA, the CDR3 is TGTGCCAGCAGCTTGAGGGACAGGGGGTGGGGAGAGACCCAGTACTTC. Protein product: CASSLRDRGWGETQYF. Drawing the rest from reference TRBV7-2 and TRBJ2-5, the complete variable domain is GAGVSQSPSNKVTEKGKDVELRCDPISGHTALYWYRQSLGQGLEFLIYFQGNSAPDKSGLPSDRFSAERTGGSVSTLTIQRTQQEDSAVYLCASSLRDRGWGETQYFGPGTRLLVL.

This clonotype appeared many times. The chain links TRBV12-3 or TRBV12-4 to TRBJ2-7; 7 bases are a match to TRBD2. The CDR3 runs 14 residues. The J segment lost 2 bases and the V segment lost 6 bases, leaving 7 bases of the junction unmatched. For the CDR3, the DNA is TGTGCCAGCAGCACGGCCGGGACTACCTACGAGCAGTACTTC. Protein product: CASSTAGTTYEQYF.

V usage is TRBV27 and J usage is TRBJ2-1; 7 bases match TRBD2. Germline values: CDR1 MNHEY, CDR2 SMNVEV (reference sequence). CDR3 length: 15 amino acids. The J segment lost 7 bases and the V segment lost 3 bases, leaving 9 bases of the junction unmatched. The CDR3 DNA sequence: TGTGCCAGCAGTTTGGGCGGGAGAAGGGCTAATGAGCAGTTCTTC. Encoded protein: CASSLGGRRANEQFF.

V gene TRBV7-2 combines with J gene TRBJ2-3; no clear D. The CDR3 runs 12 residues. V dropped 4 bases and J dropped 5 bases, with 7 bases sitting between them. Germline V gene data show CDR1 as SGHTA and CDR2 as FQGNSA. This CDR3 is CASSWRRDTQYF. DNA of the CDR3: TGTGCCAGCAGCTGGCGGAGAGATACGCAGTATTTT.

The gene calls are TRBV20-1 and TRBJ2-7, with TRBD1 identical over 8 bases. J was trimmed by 1 base and V by 6 bases; bases with no gene match: 8. This CDR3 region has 14 residues. The V gene's germline CDR1 is DFQATT and CDR2 SNEGSKA (reference sequence). CDR3 nucleotides: TGCAGTGCCCAAGGACAGGGCCGTTCCTACGAGCAGTACTTC. Its protein product is CSAQGQGRSYEQYF.

The chain combines TRBV12-3 or TRBV12-4 with TRBJ2-6, with 8 nucleotides matching TRBD1. Germline trimming cut 3 bases from V and 0 bases from J; bases unmatched to any gene: 7. The CDR3 is 18 amino acids. The CDR3 spells CASSLRTGLGSGANVLTF. In nucleotides, the CDR3 is TGTGCCAGCAGTTTGAGGACAGGGCTAGGCTCTGGGGCCAACGTCCTGACTTTC.

V and J are TRBV6-5 and TRBJ2-1; unclear D gene. CDR1 is MNHEY and CDR2 is SVGAGI in the germline V gene. This CDR3 spans 15 amino acids. V was shortened by 2 bases and J by 8 bases, with 16 bases between the two germline ends. In DNA, the CDR3 is TGTGCCAGCAGTTACAAGGTCCCTACACGGGATGAGCAGTTCTTC. This encodes CASSYKVPTRDEQFF.

This chain connects TRBV10-3 to TRBJ2-1; 7 bases map to TRBD1. This CDR3 is built from 15 residues. V shed 4 bases and J 4 bases; nucleotides not matched to a gene: 7. From germline, CDR1 is ENHRY and CDR2 SYGVKD. The CDR3 nucleotides are TGTGCCATCAGTGGACAGGGAACGAGTTACAATGAGCAGTTCTTC. It encodes CAISGQGTSYNEQFF.

The chain recombines TRBV11-3 with TRBJ2-4; D remains ambiguous. From germline, CDR1 is SGHNT and CDR2 YENEEA. This CDR3 has 14 residues. Trimming pared 4 bases from V and 9 bases from J, leaving 16 bases between. CDR3 in amino acids: CASSSAGAGTIQYF. The CDR3 bases are TGTGCCAGCAGCTCCGCCGGTGCAGGAACCATTCAGTACTTC.

This clonotype was seen repeatedly, ten times or more. V is TRBV5-1 and J is TRBJ2-5; D is undetermined. The CDR3 totals 11 residues. Trimming shortened V by 1 base and J by 5 bases, and 3 bases separated the two germline ends. Germline V gives CDR1 SGHRS, CDR2 YFSETQ. The CDR3 sequence: CASSLYETQYF. CDR3 sequence (DNA): TGCGCCAGCAGCTTGTATGAGACCCAGTACTTC.

This chain uses TRBV12-3 or TRBV12-4 with TRBJ1-2, with 7 bases matching TRBD1. The CDR3 has 15 residues. Trimming at V came to 3 bases and at J to 7 bases, leaving 11 bases not matched to a gene. The CDR3 sequence: CASSLRSRGIGGYTF. CDR3 nucleotide sequence: TGTGCCAGCAGTTTGAGGAGCAGGGGGATTGGTGGCTACACCTTC.

The chain is built from TRBV20-1 and TRBJ1-5; D remains unclear. V was cut by 1 base and J by 4 bases, with 11 bases left in between. The CDR3 extends over 14 amino acids. Germline loops: CDR1 DFQATT, CDR2 SNEGSKA (reference sequence). The DNA of the CDR3 is TGCAGTGCTAGAGGGGCCTCCGGTAATCAGCCCCAGCATTTT. It is translated as CSARGASGNQPQHF.

At least ten counts were recorded for this clonotype. The genes are TRBV5-5 and TRBJ2-2; D is tentatively TRBD1 or TRBD2 (5 bases each). Per germline, CDR1 SGHKS and CDR2 YYEKEE (reference sequence). V was shortened by 4 bases and J by 4 bases, with 14 bases between the two germline ends. The CDR3 totals 15 residues. The DNA of the CDR3 is TGTGCCAGCAGCCGGGGACCGGCGAGCACCGGGGAGCTGTTTTTT. Residues: CASSRGPASTGELFF.

This clonotype was counted only a few times. This sequence joins TRBV7-2 and TRBJ2-1; TRBD2 is a possible D gene (6 bases). Trimming removed 5 bases at V and 3 bases at J, with 14 bases between. This CDR3 spans 15 amino acids. Germline loops: CDR1 SGHTA, CDR2 FQGNSA. Here the CDR3 reads CASSLSGRIYNEQFF. CDR3 bases: TGTGCCAGCAGCCTGAGCGGGCGAATCTACAATGAGCAGTTCTTC.

This clonotype was counted between two and nine times. The chain is built from TRBV20-1 and TRBJ2-4; the D is unclear. The V end lost 2 bases, the J end lost 1 base, and 6 bases lay between the germline ends. CDR3 length: 13 amino acids. From germline, CDR1 is DFQATT and CDR2 SNEGSKA (reference sequence). CDR3 residues: CSARWQAKNIQYF. CDR3 DNA sequence: TGCAGTGCTAGATGGCAGGCCAAAAACATTCAGTACTTC.